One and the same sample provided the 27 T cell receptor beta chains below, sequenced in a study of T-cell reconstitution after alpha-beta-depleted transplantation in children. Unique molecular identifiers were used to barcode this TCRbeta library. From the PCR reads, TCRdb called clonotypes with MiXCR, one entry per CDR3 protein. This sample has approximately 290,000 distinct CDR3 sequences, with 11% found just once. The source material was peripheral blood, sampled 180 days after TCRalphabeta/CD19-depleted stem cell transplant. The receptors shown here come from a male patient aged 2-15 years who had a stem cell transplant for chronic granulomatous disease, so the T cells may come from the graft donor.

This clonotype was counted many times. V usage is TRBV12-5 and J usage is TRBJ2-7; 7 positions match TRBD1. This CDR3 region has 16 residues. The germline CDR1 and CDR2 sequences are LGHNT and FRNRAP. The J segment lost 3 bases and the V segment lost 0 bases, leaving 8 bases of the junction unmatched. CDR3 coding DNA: TGTGCTAGTGGTTTGGTACTAGGGACAGAGGACTACGAGCAGTACTTC. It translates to CASGLVLGTEDYEQYF.

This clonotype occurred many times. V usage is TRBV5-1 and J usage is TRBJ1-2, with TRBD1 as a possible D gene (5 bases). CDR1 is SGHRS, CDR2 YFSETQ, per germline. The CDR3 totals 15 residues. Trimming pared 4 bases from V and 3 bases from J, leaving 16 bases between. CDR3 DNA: TGCGCCAGCAGCGAACCCGGGACGGGGGACTATGGCTACACCTTC. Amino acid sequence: CASSEPGTGDYGYTF.

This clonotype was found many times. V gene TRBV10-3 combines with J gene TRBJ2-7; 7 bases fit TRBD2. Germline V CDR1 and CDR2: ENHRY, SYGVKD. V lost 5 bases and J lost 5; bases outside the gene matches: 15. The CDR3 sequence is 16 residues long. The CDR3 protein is CAISPHTLRELHEQYF. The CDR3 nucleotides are TGTGCCATCAGTCCCCATACTTTGCGGGAGCTCCACGAGCAGTACTTC.

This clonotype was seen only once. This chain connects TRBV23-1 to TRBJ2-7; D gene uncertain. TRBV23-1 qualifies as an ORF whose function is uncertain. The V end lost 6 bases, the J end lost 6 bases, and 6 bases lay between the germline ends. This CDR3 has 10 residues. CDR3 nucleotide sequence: TGCGCCAGCAGGGAATGCGAGCAGTACTTC. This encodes CASRECEQYF.

The CDR3 coding sequence is TGTGCCAGCTCACCACTGGGCCGGACAGAAACCTACGAGCAGTACTTC. Its translation is CASSPLGRTETYEQYF. The chain couples TRBV18 to TRBJ2-7; weak D call: TRBD1 (6 bases). This CDR3 is built from 16 residues. CDR1 is KGHSH, CDR2 LQKENI, per germline. V was pared by 1 base and J by 2 bases, with 15 bases between. The whole variable domain, filled in from reference TRBV18 and TRBJ2-7, reads NAGVMQNPRHLVRRRGQEARLRCSPMKGHSHVYWYRQLPEEGLKFMVYLQKENIIDESGMPKERFSAEFPKEGPSILRIQQVVRGDSAAYFCASSPLGRTETYEQYFGPGTRLTVT.

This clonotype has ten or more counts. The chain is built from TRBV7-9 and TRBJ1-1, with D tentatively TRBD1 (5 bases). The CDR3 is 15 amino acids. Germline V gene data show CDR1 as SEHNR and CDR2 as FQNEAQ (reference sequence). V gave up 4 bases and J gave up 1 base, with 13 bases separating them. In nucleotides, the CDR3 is TGTGCCAGCAGCTCTAACCGGGGCCGGAACACTGAAGCTTTCTTT. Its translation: CASSSNRGRNTEAFF.

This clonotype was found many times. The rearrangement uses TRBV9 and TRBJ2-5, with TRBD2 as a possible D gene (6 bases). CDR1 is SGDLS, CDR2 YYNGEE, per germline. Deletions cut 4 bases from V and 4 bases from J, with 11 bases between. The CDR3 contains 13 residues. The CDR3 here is CASSTGTRETQYF. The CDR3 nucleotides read TGTGCCAGCAGCACCGGGACTCGAGAGACCCAGTACTTC.

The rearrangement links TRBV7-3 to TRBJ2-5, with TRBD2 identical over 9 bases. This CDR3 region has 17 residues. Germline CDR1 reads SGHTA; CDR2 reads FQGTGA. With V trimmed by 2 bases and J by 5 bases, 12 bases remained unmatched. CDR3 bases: TGTGCCAGCAGCTTATTCGCGGGCCCGCGGGGGGGTGAGACCCAGTACTTC. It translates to CASSLFAGPRGGETQYF.

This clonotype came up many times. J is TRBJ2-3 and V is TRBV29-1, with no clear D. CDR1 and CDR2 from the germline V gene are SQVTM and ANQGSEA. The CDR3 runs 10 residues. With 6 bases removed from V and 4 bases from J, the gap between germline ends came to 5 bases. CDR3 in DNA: TGCAGCGTCTACTCAGATACGCAGTATTTT. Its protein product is CSVYSDTQYF.

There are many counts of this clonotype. CDR3 DNA: TGTGCCAGCAGCTTTTCCCCTAGTGACAATGAGCAGTTCTTC. Translated: CASSFSPSDNEQFF. The chain uses TRBV11-2 and TRBJ2-1; no clear D gene. The V and J ends lost 3 bases and 5 bases respectively, with 11 bases between them. This CDR3 has 14 amino acids. The V gene's germline CDR1 is SGHAT and CDR2 FQNNGV.

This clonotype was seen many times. The CDR3 DNA is TGCAGTGCTCTAACGGACACCGGCAATCAGCCCCAGCATTTT. Translated, it gives CSALTDTGNQPQHF. This chain links TRBV20-1 with TRBJ1-5; a weak D match, TRBD1 (5 bases). V lost 5 bases and J 2 bases, leaving 13 bases between the germline ends. The CDR3 runs 14 residues. CDR1 is DFQATT, CDR2 SNEGSKA, per germline (reference sequence).

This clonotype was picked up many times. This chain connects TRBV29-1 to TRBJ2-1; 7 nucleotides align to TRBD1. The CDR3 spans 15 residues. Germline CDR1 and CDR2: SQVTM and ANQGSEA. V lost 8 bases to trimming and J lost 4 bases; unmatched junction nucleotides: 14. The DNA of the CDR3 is TGCAGCCCCGAGGTGGGGACAGAAAAATACAATGAGCAGTTCTTC. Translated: CSPEVGTEKYNEQFF.

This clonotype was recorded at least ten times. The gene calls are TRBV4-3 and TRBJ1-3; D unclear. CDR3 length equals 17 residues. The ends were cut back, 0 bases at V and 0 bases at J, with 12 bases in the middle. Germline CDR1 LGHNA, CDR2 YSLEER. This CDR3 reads CASSQDYGQSSGNTIYF. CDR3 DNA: TGCGCCAGCAGCCAAGATTATGGGCAAAGCTCTGGAAACACCATATATTTT.

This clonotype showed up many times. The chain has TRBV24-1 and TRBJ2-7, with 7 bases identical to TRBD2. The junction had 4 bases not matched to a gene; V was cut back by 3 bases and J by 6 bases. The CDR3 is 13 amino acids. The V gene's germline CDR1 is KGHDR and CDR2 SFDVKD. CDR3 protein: CATSDVSGAEQYF. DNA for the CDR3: TGTGCCACCAGTGATGTGAGCGGGGCCGAGCAGTACTTC.

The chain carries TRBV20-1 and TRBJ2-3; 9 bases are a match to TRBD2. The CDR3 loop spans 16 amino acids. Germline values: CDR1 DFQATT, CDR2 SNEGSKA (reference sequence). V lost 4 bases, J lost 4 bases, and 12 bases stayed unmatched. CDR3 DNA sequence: TGCAGTGCTACATTAATTAGCGGGAGCTTTTCAGATACGCAGTATTTT. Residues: CSATLISGSFSDTQYF.

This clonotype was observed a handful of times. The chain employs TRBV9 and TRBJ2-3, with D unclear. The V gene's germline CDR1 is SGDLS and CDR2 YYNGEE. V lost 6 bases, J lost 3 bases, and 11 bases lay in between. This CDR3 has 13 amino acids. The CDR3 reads CASTADGTDTQYF. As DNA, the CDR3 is TGTGCCAGCACCGCGGACGGGACAGATACGCAGTATTTT.

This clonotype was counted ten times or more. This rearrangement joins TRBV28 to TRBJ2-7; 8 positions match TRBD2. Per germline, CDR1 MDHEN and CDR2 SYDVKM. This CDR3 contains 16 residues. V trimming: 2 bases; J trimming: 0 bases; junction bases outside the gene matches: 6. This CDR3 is CASSLNRREVSYEQYF. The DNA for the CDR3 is TGTGCCAGCAGTTTAAATCGGCGGGAGGTCTCCTACGAGCAGTACTTC.

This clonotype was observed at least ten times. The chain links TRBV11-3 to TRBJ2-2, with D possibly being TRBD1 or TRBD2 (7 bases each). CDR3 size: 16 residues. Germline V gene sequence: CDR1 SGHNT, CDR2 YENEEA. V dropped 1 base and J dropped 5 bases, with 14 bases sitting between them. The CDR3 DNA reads TGTGCCAGCAGCTTAGGGGGAGGGGGCTTTACCGGGGAGCTGTTTTTT. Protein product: CASSLGGGGFTGELFF. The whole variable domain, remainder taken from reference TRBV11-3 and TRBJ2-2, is EAGVVQSPRYKIIEKKQPVAFWCNPISGHNTLYWYLQNLGQGPELLIRYENEEAVDDSQLPKDRFSAERLKGVDSTLKIQPAELGDSAVYLCASSLGGGGFTGELFFGEGSRLTVL.

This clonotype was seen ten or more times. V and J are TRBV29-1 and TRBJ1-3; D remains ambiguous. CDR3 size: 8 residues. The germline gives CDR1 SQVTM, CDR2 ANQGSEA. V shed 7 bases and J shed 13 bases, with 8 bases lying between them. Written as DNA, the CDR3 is TGCAGCGGGGATGGAATATATTTT. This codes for CSGDGIYF.

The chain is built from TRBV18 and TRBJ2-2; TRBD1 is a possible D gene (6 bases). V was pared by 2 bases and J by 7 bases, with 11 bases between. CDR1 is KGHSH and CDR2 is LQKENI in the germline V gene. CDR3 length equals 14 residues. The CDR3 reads CASSPYRDGGELFF. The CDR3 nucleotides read TGTGCCAGCTCACCATACAGGGATGGCGGGGAGCTGTTTTTT.

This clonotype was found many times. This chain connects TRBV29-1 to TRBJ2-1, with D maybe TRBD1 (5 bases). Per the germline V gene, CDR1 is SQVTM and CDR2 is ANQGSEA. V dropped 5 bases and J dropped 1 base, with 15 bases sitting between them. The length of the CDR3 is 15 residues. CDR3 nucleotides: TGCAGCGTTTCTGCCGGAAGGGGTTCCTACAATGAGCAGTTCTTC. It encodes CSVSAGRGSYNEQFF.

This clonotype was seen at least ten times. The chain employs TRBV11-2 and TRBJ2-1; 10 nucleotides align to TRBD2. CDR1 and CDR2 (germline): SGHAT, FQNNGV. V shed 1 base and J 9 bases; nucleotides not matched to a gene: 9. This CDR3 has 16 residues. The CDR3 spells CASSLVQAGGPGEQFF. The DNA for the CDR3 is TGTGCCAGCAGCTTAGTCCAAGCGGGAGGGCCGGGTGAGCAGTTCTTC. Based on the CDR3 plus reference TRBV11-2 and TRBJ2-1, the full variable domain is EAGVAQSPRYKIIEKRQSVAFWCNPISGHATLYWYQQILGQGPKLLIQFQNNGVVDDSQLPKDRFSAERLKGVDSTLKIQPAKLEDSAVYLCASSLVQAGGPGEQFFGPGTRLTVL.

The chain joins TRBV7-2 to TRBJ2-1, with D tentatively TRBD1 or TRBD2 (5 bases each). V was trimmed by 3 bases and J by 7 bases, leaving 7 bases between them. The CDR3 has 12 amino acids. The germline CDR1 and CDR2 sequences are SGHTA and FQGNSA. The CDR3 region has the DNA TGTGCCAGCAGCTTCGGGGCAAATGAGCAGTTCTTC. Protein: CASSFGANEQFF.

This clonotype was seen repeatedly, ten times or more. CDR3 sequence: CASSFQASGMNTGELFF. The CDR3 DNA reads TGTGCCAGCAGCTTCCAAGCGAGCGGGATGAACACCGGGGAGCTGTTTTTT. The V call is TRBV9, the J call TRBJ2-2; 7 bases map to TRBD2. Per germline, CDR1 SGDLS and CDR2 YYNGEE. Losses at the gene ends were 4 bases for V and 1 base for J; bases not matched to a gene: 10. The CDR3 contains 17 residues.

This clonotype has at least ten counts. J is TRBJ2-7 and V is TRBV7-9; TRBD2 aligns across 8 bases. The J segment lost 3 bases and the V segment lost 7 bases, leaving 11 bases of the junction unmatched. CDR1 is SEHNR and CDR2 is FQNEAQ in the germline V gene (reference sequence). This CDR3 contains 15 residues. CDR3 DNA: TGTGCCAGCACCACCCTAGCGGGTGGATACTACGAGCAGTACTTC. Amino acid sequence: CASTTLAGGYYEQYF.

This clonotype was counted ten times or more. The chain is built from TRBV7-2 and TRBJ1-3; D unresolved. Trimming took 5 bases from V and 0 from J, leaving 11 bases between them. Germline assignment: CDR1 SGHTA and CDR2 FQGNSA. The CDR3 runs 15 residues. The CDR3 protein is CASSPQSGSGNTIYF. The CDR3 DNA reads TGTGCCAGCAGCCCCCAGTCGGGCTCTGGAAACACCATATATTTT.

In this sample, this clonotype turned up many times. In DNA form, the CDR3 reads TGTGCCACCAGCAGAGTGGGCAGGTCAGATGAGCAGTTCTTC. This codes for CATSRVGRSDEQFF. The chain is built from TRBV15 and TRBJ2-1; D is undetermined. The V gene's germline CDR1 is LNHNV and CDR2 YYDKDF (reference sequence). This CDR3 spans 14 amino acids. V gave up 1 base and J gave up 8 bases, with 12 bases separating them.